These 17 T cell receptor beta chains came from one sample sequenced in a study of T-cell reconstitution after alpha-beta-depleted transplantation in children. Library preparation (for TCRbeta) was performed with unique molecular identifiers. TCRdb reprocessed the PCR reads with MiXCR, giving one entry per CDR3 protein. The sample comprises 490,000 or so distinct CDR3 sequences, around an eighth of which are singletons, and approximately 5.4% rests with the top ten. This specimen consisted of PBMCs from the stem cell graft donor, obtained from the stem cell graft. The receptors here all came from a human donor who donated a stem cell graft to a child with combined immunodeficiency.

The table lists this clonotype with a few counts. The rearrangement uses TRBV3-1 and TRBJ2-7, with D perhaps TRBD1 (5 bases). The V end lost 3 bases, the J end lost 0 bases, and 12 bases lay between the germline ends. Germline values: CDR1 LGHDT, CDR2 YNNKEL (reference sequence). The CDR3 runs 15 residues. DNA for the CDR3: TGTGCCAGCAGCCAGGCAGGGATCTCCTCCTACGAGCAGTACTTC. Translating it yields CASSQAGISSYEQYF.

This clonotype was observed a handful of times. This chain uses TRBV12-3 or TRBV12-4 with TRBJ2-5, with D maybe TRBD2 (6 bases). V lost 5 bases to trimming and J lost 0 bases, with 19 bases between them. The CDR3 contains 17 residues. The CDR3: CASSARLDPPYQETQYF. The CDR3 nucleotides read TGTGCCAGCAGTGCAAGACTAGATCCCCCGTACCAAGAGACCCAGTACTTC.

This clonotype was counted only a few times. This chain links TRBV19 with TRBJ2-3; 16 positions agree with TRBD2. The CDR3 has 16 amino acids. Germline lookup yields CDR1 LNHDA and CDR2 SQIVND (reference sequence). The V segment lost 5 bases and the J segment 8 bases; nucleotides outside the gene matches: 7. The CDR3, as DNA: TGTGCCAGTAGTTCGGGACTAGCGGGAGGGCCGGTTACGCAGTATTTT. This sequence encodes CASSSGLAGGPVTQYF. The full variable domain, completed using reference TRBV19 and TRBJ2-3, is DGGITQSPKYLFRKEGQNVTLSCEQNLNHDAMYWYRQDPGQGLRLIYYSQIVNDFQKGDIAEGYSVSREKKESFPLTVTSAQKNPTAFYLCASSSGLAGGPVTQYFGPGTRLTVL.

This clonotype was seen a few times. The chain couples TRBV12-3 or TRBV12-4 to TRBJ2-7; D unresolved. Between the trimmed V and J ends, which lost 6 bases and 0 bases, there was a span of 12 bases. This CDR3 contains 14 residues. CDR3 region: CASSPLRISYEQYF. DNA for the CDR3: TGTGCCAGCAGCCCGTTACGGATCTCCTACGAGCAGTACTTC.

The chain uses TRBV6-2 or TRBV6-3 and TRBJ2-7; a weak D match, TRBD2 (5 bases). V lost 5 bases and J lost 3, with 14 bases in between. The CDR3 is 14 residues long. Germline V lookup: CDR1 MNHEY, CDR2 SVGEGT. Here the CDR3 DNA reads TGTGCCAGCAGTCGCGTCGGACGGGACTACGAGCAGTACTTC. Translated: CASSRVGRDYEQYF.

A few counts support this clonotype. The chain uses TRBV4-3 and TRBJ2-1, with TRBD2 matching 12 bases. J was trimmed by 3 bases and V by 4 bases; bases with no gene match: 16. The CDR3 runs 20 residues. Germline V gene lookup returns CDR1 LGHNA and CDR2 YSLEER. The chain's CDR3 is CASSRSSGLAGPRLYNEQFF. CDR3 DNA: TGCGCCAGCAGCCGAAGTTCCGGACTAGCGGGACCCAGGCTCTACAATGAGCAGTTCTTC.

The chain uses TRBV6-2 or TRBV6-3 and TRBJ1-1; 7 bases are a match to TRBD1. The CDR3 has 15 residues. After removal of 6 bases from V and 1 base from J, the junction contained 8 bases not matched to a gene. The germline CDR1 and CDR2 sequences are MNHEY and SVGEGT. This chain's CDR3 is CASRPRQGKNTEAFF. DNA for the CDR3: TGTGCCAGCAGACCCCGACAGGGTAAGAACACTGAAGCTTTCTTT.

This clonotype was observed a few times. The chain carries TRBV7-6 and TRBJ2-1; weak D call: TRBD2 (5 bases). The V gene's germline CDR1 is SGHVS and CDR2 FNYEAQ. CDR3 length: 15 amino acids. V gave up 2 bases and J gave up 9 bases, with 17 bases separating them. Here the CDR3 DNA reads TGTGCCAGCAGCTTATCCGGGGTAGCAGTCGGTGAGCAGTTCTTC. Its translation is CASSLSGVAVGEQFF. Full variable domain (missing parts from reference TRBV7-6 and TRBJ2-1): GAGVSQSPRYKVTKRGQDVALRCDPISGHVSLYWYRQALGQGPEFLTYFNYEAQQDKSGLPNDRFSAERPEGSISTLTIQRTEQRDSAMYRCASSLSGVAVGEQFFGPGTRLTVL.

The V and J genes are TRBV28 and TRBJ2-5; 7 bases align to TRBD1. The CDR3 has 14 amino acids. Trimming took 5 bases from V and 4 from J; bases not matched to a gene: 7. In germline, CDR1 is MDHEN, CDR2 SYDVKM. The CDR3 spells CASSKRQGRETQYF. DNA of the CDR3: TGTGCCAGCAGTAAAAGACAGGGTCGAGAGACCCAGTACTTC. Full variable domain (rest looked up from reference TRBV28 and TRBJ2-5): DVKVTQSSRYLVKRTGEKVFLECVQDMDHENMFWYRQDPGLGLRLIYFSYDVKMKEKGDIPEGYSVSREKKERFSLILESASTNQTSMYLCASSKRQGRETQYFGPGTRLLVL.

CDR3 DNA sequence: TGTGCCAGCAGCCCCCGTCTCAGGGCGTACAATGAGCAGTTCTTC. Protein: CASSPRLRAYNEQFF. The chain links TRBV9 to TRBJ2-1; D is possibly TRBD1 (5 bases). Per the germline V gene, CDR1 is SGDLS and CDR2 is YYNGEE. V lost 4 bases to trimming and J lost 4 bases, with 15 bases between them. The CDR3 runs to 15 residues.

This CDR3 is CASTLRQTQYF. Here the CDR3 DNA reads TGTGCCAGCACTCTGAGGCAGACCCAGTACTTC. This chain links TRBV12-3 or TRBV12-4 with TRBJ2-5; no definite D call. This CDR3 region has 11 residues. V shed 7 bases and J shed 6 bases, with 9 bases lying between them.

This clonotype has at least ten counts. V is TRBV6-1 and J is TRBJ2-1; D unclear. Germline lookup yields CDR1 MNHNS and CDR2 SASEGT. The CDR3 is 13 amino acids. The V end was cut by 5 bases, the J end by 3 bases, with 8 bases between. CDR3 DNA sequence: TGTGCCAGCAGTCAATGGAGCTACAATGAGCAGTTCTTC. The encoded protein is CASSQWSYNEQFF.

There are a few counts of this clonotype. The CDR3 spells CASSPKLAGVNEQFF. CDR3 nucleotides: TGTGCCAGCAGCCCGAAACTAGCGGGAGTGAATGAGCAGTTCTTC. The V gene is TRBV7-2, the J gene TRBJ2-1; 11 nucleotides line up with TRBD2. Unmatched junction bases numbered 7, after V lost 5 bases and J lost 7 bases. The CDR3 runs to 15 residues. Germline V gene sequence: CDR1 SGHTA, CDR2 FQGNSA.

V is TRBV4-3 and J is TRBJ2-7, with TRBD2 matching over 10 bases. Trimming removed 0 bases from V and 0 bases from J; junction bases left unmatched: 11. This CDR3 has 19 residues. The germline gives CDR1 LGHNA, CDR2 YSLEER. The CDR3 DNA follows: TGCGCCAGCAGCCAAGAATGGGTAGTAGCGGGAGGCACCTCCTACGAGCAGTACTTC. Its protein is CASSQEWVVAGGTSYEQYF.

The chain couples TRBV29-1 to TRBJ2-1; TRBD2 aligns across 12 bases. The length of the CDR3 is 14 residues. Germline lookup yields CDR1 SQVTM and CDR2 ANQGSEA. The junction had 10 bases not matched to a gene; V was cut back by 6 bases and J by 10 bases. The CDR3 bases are TGCAGCGTCTTACTAGCGGGAGGCCTCACGGAGCAGTTCTTC. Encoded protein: CSVLLAGGLTEQFF.

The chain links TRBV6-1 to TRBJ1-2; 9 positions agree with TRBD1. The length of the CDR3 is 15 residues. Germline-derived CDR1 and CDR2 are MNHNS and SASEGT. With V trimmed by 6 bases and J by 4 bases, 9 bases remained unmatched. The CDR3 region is CASRVPGQGGYGYTF. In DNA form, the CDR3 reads TGTGCCAGCAGGGTCCCGGGACAGGGAGGCTATGGCTACACCTTC.

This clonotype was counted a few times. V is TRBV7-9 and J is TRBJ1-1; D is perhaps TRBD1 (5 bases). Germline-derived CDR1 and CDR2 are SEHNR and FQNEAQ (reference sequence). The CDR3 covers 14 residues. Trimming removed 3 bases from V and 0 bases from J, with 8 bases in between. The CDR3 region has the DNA TGTGCCAGCAGCTTGAAGGGGATGAACACTGAAGCTTTCTTT. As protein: CASSLKGMNTEAFF. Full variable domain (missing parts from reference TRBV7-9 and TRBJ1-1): DTGVSQNPRHKITKRGQNVTFRCDPISEHNRLYWYRQTLGQGPEFLTYFQNEAQLEKSRLLSDRFSAERPKGSFSTLEIQRTEQGDSAMYLCASSLKGMNTEAFFGQGTRLTVV.